This T cell receptor (beta chain) was found in a study of blood T cells in healthy people across ages. This clonotype was observed a single time. No antigen is known for it. A much larger clone differs from this one at a single base, so this may be a read error. Through a sample-barcoded 5' primer and a J-beta primer mix, a second PCR was run for roughly 6 to 11 cycles. Through a template-switch adaptor with 12 random nucleotides, each cDNA molecule received a tag. TCRdb redid the calling of the 5' RACE reads with MiXCR, one entry per CDR3 protein. The sample shows some 670,000 distinct CDR3 sequences, 52% of them seen only once. The germline gives CDR1 SGHVS, CDR2 FNYEAQ. The CDR3 has 12 amino acids. Study findings and constraints: Both naive CD4+ cell counts and diversity were greater in long-lived donors than in aged donors.

This clonotype was sampled from a woman of 80 years or more in good health. This rearrangement joins TRBV7-6 to TRBJ1-1, with D hard to call. Sequenced input: blood. Here the CDR3 DNA reads TGTGTCAGCAGCTCGGCAAACACTGAAGCTTTCTTT. Its translation: CVSSSANTEAFF.